The T cell receptor (beta chain) described here comes from a study of regulatory T cells in long-lasting Graves disease. General observations from the study: Results may be inaccurate due to the small sample size.

The sample holds a few counts of this clonotype. The target antigen is unknown. Sample time point: newly diagnosed GD, antithyroid drugs for less than 3 months. PBMC RNA was the source of the TCR library. Through Arm-PCR of CDR3 regions and iRepertoire HTBI primers, TCR beta libraries were built. TCRdb reprocessed the multiplex PCR reads with MiXCR, giving one entry per CDR3 protein. The sample yields roughly 380,000 distinct CDR3 sequences, approximately 16% seen once. V dropped 4 bases and J dropped 4; count of bases not matched to a gene: 12. The CDR3 runs 17 residues. The germline CDR1 and CDR2 sequences are SGHDT and YYEEEE. The same data also went into a second study, on T cells in Graves' hyperthyroidism and ophthalmopathy.

The chain couples TRBV5-6 to TRBJ2-2; TRBD1 agrees at 8 bases. The source is a man in his forties with Graves disease. The sequences come from peripheral blood mononuclear cells (PBMCs), collected at new diagnosis, from a patient treated with antithyroid drugs. The CDR3 region is CASSALPGQDFTGELFF. The CDR3, as DNA: TGTGCCAGCAGCGCGCTACCGGGACAGGATTTCACCGGGGAGCTGTTTTTT.